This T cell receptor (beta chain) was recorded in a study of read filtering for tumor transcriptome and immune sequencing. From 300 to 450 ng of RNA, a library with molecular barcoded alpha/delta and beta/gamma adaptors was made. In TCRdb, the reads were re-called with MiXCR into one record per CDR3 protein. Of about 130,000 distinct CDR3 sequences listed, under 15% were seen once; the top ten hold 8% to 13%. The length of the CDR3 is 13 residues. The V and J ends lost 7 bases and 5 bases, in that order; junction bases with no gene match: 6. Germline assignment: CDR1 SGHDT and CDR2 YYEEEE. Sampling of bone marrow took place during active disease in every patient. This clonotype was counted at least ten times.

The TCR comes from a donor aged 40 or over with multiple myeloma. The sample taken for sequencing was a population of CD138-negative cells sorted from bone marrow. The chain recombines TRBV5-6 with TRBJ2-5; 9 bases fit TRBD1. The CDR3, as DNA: TGTGCCAGCTTACAGGGGGCGCAGGAGACCCAGTACTTC. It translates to CASLQGAQETQYF.